Each of the 9 T cell receptor beta chains below was sequenced from the same sample in a study of T cells in Graves' hyperthyroidism and ophthalmopathy. Researchers took RNA transcripts and amplified the TCR beta CDR3 regions from them. The study used the HTBI primer set for a first-round RT-PCR of the TCR CDR3. Via MiXCR, TCRdb re-called the multiplex PCR reads, giving one row per CDR3 protein. The sample lists under 700,000 distinct CDR3 sequences, 46% seen once, with approximately 8.2% in the top ten. The sample taken for sequencing was peripheral blood or thyroid tissue (not recorded which). All receptors derive from a woman younger than 35 with Graves' hyperthyroidism.

The table lists this clonotype with a count of one. The chain couples TRBV24-1 to TRBJ1-5, with D possibly TRBD1 on 5 matching bases. The CDR3 is made up of 15 amino acids. V was shortened by 2 bases and J by 6 bases, with 13 bases between the two germline ends. CDR1 and CDR2 from the germline V gene are KGHDR and SFDVKD. The CDR3 is CATSDSQGGGQPQHF. DNA for the CDR3: TGTGCCACCAGTGATTCCCAGGGAGGAGGTCAGCCCCAGCATTTT.

This clonotype was seen only a few times. V and J are TRBV6-6 and TRBJ1-4; 8 bases align to TRBD1. The CDR3 is 16 amino acids. Trimming at V came to 5 bases and at J to 4 bases, leaving 9 bases not matched to a gene. Germline values: CDR1 MNHNY, CDR2 SVGAGI (reference sequence). CDR3 residues: CASSGYRGSGNEKLFF. CDR3 bases: TGTGCCAGCAGTGGCTACAGGGGGTCGGGTAATGAAAAACTGTTTTTT.

The chain employs TRBV20-1 and TRBJ1-1; 10 bases match TRBD1. Germline-derived CDR1 and CDR2 are DFQATT and SNEGSKA (reference sequence). V shed 8 bases and J 1 base; nucleotides not matched to a gene: 4. The CDR3 contains 13 residues. The CDR3 sequence is CSQRTGGNTEAFF. Written as DNA, the CDR3 is TGCAGTCAAAGGACAGGGGGGAACACTGAAGCTTTCTTT.

There are a few counts of this clonotype. This rearrangement joins TRBV7-8 to TRBJ1-2; D is ambiguous. This CDR3 is 15 amino acids long. The V end was cut by 1 base, the J end by 2 bases, with 11 bases between. Germline V gene sequence: CDR1 SGHVS, CDR2 FQNEAQ. CDR3 in DNA: TGTGCCAGCAGCTTAGAAAGGCTACAGAACTATGGCTACACCTTC. It codes for CASSLERLQNYGYTF.

This clonotype has at least ten counts. The CDR3: CATSMRTGNYGYTF. CDR3 DNA: TGTGCCACCAGCATGCGGACAGGCAACTATGGCTACACCTTC. The J gene is TRBJ1-2, the V gene TRBV15, with 7 bases that match TRBD1. The ends lost 4 bases at V and 2 bases at J; junction bases unmatched: 4. Germline values: CDR1 LNHNV, CDR2 YYDKDF (reference sequence). This CDR3 is built from 14 residues.

The table lists this clonotype with a few counts. This chain joins TRBV12-3 or TRBV12-4 and TRBJ2-7; TRBD1 might be the D (5 bases). There are 14 residues in the CDR3. V lost 1 base and J lost 6, with 13 bases in between. The CDR3 is CASSLDSGQREQYF. DNA for the CDR3: TGTGCCAGCAGTTTAGACTCCGGACAACGCGAGCAGTACTTC.

This chain uses TRBV25-1 with TRBJ2-7; D not certain. This CDR3 comprises 13 residues. Trimming removed 5 bases from V and 0 bases from J, with 8 bases in between. The V gene's germline CDR1 is MGHDK and CDR2 SYGVNS. CDR3 DNA sequence: TGTGCCAGCAGTACAGCAAGCTCCTACGAGCAGTACTTC. It is translated as CASSTASSYEQYF.

This chain uses TRBV12-3 or TRBV12-4 with TRBJ1-1; D uncertain. CDR3 length equals 14 residues. Trimming took off 1 base at V and 5 bases at J, with 11 bases between the two ends. The CDR3 reads CASSLVGIMTEAFF. The CDR3 nucleotides are TGTGCCAGCAGTTTAGTGGGTATTATGACTGAAGCTTTCTTT.

This clonotype was observed many times. V usage is TRBV7-9 and J usage is TRBJ1-1; no definite D call. Germline loops: CDR1 SEHNR, CDR2 FQNEAQ (reference sequence). Deletions cut 4 bases from V and 6 bases from J, with 12 bases between. The CDR3 has 13 residues. In DNA form, the CDR3 reads TGTGCCAGCAGCTACCTACGTGGCTCTGAAGCTTTCTTT. It translates to CASSYLRGSEAFF.